The source of this TCR beta chain is a study of T-cell memory formation after mild COVID-19. This clonotype was found a few times. The CDR3 has 13 amino acids. Germline V gives CDR1 SGDLS, CDR2 YYNGEE. V was trimmed by 4 bases and J by 8 bases, leaving 15 bases between them. TCRdb reprocessed the 5' RACE reads with MiXCR, giving one entry per CDR3 protein. The sample gives 150,000 to 200,000 distinct CDR3 sequences, roughly 15% of which show up once; around 14% is in the top ten. Sequenced material: PBMCs or a T cell subset sorted from them (not recorded which). This receptor was obtained from an adult woman who had mild COVID-19 (a few samples of this study predate the infection). Cell type and time point are not known. V and J are TRBV9 and TRBJ1-2; tentatively, D is TRBD1 (5 bases). The DNA for the CDR3 is TGTGCCAGCAGCTCAAAGAAAGGGGAGGGCTACACCTTC. It translates to CASSSKKGEGYTF.